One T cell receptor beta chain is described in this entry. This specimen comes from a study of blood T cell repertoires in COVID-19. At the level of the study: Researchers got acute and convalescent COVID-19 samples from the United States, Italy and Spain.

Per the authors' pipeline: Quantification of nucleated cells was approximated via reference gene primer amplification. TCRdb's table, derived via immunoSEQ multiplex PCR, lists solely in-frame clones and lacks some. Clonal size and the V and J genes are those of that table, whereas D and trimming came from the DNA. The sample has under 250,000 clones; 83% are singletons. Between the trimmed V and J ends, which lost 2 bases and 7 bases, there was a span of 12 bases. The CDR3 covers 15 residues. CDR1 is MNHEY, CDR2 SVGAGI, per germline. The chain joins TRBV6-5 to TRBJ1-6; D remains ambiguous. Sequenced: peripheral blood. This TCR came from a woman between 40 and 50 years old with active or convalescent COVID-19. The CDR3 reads CASSYDMSENSPLHF. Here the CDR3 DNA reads TGTGCCAGCAGTTACGACATGTCCGAGAATTCACCCCTCCACTTT.